This TCR beta chain was sequenced for a study of T cell responses to AZD1222 COVID-19 vaccine. This table comes from immunoSEQ multiplex PCR, and its TCRdb copy is limited to in-frame clones, with some not included. The data show roughly 96,000 clones, approximately 88% seen once. Germline V gene lookup returns CDR1 MNHEY and CDR2 SMNVEV (reference sequence). This CDR3 has 13 amino acids. The germline V and J ends were trimmed by 3 bases and 0 bases, with 6 bases remaining between them. The specimen was peripheral blood, collected 28 days after the second AZD1222 dose. This sequence was found in an adult who received the AZD1222 COVID-19 vaccine. The chain carries TRBV27 and TRBJ2-7; maybe TRBD1 (5 bases). The DNA of the CDR3 is TGTGCCAGCAGTTTGACAGACTCCTACGAGCAGTACTTC. Protein sequence: CASSLTDSYEQYF.